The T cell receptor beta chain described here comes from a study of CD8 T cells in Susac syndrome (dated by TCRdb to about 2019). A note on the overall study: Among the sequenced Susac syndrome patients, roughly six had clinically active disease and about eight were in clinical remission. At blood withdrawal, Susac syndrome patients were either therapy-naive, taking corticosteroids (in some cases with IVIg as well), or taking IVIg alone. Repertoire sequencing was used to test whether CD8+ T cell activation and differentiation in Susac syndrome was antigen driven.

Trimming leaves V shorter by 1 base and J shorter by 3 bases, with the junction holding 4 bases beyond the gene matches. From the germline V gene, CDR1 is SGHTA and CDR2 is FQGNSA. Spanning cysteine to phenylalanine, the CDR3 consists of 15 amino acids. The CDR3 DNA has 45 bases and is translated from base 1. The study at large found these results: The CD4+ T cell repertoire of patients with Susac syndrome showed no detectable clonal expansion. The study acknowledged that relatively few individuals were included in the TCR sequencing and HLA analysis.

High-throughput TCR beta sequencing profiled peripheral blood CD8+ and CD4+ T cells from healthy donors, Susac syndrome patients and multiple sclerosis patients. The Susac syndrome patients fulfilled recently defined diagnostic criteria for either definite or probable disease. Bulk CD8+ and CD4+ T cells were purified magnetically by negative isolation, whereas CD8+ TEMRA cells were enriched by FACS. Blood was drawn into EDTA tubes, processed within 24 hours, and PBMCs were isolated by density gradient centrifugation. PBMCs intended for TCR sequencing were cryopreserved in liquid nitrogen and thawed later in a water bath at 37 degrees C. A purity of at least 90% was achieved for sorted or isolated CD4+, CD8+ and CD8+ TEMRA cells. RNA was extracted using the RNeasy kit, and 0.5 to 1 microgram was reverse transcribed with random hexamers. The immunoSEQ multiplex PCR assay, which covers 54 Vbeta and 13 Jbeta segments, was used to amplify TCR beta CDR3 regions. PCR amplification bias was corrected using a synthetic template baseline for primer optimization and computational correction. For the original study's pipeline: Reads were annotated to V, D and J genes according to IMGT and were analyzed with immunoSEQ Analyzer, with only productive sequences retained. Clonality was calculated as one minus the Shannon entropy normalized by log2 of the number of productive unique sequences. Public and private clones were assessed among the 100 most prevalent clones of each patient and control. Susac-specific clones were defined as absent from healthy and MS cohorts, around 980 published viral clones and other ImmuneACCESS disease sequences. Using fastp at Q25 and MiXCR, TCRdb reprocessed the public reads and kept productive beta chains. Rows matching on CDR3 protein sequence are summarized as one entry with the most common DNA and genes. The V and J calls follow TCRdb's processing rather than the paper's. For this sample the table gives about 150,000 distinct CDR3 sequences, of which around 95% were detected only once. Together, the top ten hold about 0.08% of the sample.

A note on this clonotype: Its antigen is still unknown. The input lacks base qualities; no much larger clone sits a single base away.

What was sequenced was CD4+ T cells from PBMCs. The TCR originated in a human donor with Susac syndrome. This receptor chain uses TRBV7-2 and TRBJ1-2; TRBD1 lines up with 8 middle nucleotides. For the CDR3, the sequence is CASSLGSGGDYGYTF. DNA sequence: TGTGCCAGCAGCTTAGGGTCAGGGGGCGACTATGGCTACACCTTC.